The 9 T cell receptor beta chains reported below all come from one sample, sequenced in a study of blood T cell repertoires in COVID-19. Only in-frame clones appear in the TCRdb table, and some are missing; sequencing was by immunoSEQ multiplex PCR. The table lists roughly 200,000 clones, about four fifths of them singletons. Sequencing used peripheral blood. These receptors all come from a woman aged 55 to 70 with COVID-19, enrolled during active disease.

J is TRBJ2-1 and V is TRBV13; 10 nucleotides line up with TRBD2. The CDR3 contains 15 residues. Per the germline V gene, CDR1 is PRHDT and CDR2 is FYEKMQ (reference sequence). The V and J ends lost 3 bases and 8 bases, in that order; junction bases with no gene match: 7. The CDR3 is CASSLGQREGYEQFF. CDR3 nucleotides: TGTGCCAGCAGCTTGGGCCAGCGGGAGGGTTATGAGCAGTTCTTC.

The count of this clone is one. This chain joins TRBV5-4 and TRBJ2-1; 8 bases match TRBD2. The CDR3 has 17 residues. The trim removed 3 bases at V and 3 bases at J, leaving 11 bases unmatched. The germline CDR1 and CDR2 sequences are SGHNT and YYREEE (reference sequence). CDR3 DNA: TGTGCCAGCAGCTCCCTCAGCGGGAGCCCGATCTACAATGAGCAGTTCTTC. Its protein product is CASSSLSGSPIYNEQFF.

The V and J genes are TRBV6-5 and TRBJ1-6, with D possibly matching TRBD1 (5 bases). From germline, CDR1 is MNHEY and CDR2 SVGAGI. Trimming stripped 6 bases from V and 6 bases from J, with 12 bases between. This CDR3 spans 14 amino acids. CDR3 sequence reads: CASSAGLSNSPLHF. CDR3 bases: TGTGCCAGCAGCGCAGGGTTAAGTAATTCACCCCTCCACTTT.

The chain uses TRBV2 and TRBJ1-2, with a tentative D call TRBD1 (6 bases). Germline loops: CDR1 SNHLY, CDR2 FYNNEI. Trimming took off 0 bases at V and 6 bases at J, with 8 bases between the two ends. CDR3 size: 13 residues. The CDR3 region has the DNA TGTGCCAGCAGTGAAGCGAGGACAGATGGCTACACCTTC. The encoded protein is CASSEARTDGYTF.

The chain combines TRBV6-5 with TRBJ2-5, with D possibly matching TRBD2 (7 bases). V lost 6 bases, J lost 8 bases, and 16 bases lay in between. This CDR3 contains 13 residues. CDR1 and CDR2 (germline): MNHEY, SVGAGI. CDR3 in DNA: TGTGCCAGCAGAGCCGCGGGGGCGGGAACCCAGTACTTC. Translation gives CASRAAGAGTQYF.

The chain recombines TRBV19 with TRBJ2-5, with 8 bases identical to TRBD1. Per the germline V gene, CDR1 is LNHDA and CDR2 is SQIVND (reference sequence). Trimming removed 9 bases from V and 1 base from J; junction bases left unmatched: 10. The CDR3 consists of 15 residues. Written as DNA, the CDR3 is TGTGCCAGCAGACAGGGGTCCTCGGGCCAAGAGACCCAGTACTTC. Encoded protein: CASRQGSSGQETQYF.

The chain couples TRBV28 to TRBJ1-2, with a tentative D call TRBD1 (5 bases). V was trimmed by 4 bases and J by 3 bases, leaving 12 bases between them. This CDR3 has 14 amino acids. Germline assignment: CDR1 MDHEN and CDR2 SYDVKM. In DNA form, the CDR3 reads TGTGCCAGCAGTTCCCTAGGGACTGACTATGGCTACACCTTC. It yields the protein CASSSLGTDYGYTF.

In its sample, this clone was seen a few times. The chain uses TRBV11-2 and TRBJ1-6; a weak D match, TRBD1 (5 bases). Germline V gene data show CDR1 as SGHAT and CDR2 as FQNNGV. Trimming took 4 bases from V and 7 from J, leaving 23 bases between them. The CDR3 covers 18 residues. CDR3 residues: CASSSRGGVKLGNSPLHF. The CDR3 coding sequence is TGTGCCAGCAGCTCTAGGGGCGGGGTCAAGTTGGGGAATTCACCCCTCCACTTT.

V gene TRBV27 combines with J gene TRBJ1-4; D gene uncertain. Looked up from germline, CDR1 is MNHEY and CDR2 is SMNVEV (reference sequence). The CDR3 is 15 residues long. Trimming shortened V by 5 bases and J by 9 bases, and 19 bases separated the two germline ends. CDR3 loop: CASSPQTGALKKLFF. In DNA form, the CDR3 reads TGTGCCAGCAGTCCTCAGACGGGAGCGCTGAAAAAACTGTTTTTT.